The next 2 T cell receptor beta chains were all read from a single sample in a study of Ad26.COV2.S vaccination and SARS-CoV-2 variants. Produced via immunoSEQ multiplex PCR; TCRdb's table is partial and in-frame only. This table has 200,000 to 300,000 clones, roughly 90% appearing once. Treatment given: some 19 received Ad26.COV2.S at low or high dose, single or two shots; about 5 received placebo; per-sample allocation not given. The investigators took samples on day 63 after the first vaccine or placebo injection. Sequenced material: peripheral blood, taken in a trial of Ad26.COV2.S vaccine versus placebo. Every receptor here comes from a person between 18 and 65 years old who received the Ad26.COV2.S COVID-19 vaccine or a placebo.

This chain joins TRBV6-1 and TRBJ1-6, with D possibly matching TRBD1 (6 bases). V was shortened by 3 bases and J by 9 bases, with 9 bases between the two germline ends. The CDR3 has 13 residues. CDR1 MNHNS and CDR2 SASEGT come from the germline V gene. CDR3 sequence (DNA): TGTGCCAGCAGTGAGGCAGGGGTTTCACCCCTCCACTTT. Its protein product is CASSEAGVSPLHF.

Concerning this clone: The junction does not match germline at one end; this may be a read error. Here the CDR3 reads CASSLVERGTGELFF. As DNA, the CDR3 is TGTGCTAGCAGCTTAGTTGAAAGGGGCACCGGGGAGCTGTTTTTT. This chain joins TRBV7-7 and TRBJ2-2; weak D call: TRBD1 (5 bases). Germline CDR1 and CDR2: SSHAT and FNYEAQ (reference sequence). The CDR3 totals 15 residues. Full variable domain (missing parts from reference TRBV7-7 and TRBJ2-2): GAGVSQSPRYKVTKRGQDVTLRCDPISSHATLYWYQQALGQGPEFLTYFNYEAQPDKSGLPSDRFSAERPEGSISTLTIQRTEQRDSAMYRCASSLVERGTGELFFGEGSRLTVL.